This TCR beta chain originates from a study of T cell responses to AZD1222 COVID-19 vaccine. Measured with immunoSEQ multiplex PCR; TCRdb has only the in-frame clones, and not every one. The table has 80,000 to 95,000 clones, about 90% seen once. CDR3 length: 15 residues. V lost 3 bases and J lost 0; bases outside the gene matches: 3. Germline CDR1 and CDR2: SGHNT and YYREEE (reference sequence). V and J are TRBV5-4 and TRBJ1-1, with 9 bases lining up with TRBD1. The sequencing used peripheral blood, collected on day 0 of AZD1222 vaccination. The TCR comes from an adult in good health. The CDR3 nucleotides read TGTGCCAGCAGCTCGGGACAGGGTTTGAACACTGAAGCTTTCTTT. Residues: CASSSGQGLNTEAFF. The whole variable domain, filled in from reference TRBV5-4 and TRBJ1-1, reads ETGVTQSPTHLIKTRGQQVTLRCSSQSGHNTVSWYQQALGQGPQFIFQYYREEENGRGNFPPRFSGLQFPNYSSELNVNALELDDSALYLCASSSGQGLNTEAFFGQGTRLTVV.